This record covers a single T cell receptor (beta chain). Its cognate antigen has yet to be identified. Base qualities are not recorded, but no much larger clone differs from it by a single base. This entry belongs to a study of blood T cells in healthy people across ages (dated by TCRdb to about 2015). For the study in its entirety: In model experiments, template switching captured about one uniquely barcoded TCR beta cDNA molecule for every two T cells. The study measured age-related changes in TCR beta repertoire diversity using deep sequencing normalized with unique cDNA molecular identifiers. Donors were grouped into four age groups: young (average 16 years), middle-aged (39), aged (around 56) and long-lived (around 80). To avoid experimental bias, donors of different ages were distributed randomly across sequencing lanes. The study analyzed two additional independent replicas of 1 million unique cDNA reads from the same blood draw for two donors, one aged 18 to 29 and one aged 80 or older. On the study overall, not on this receptor specifically: Since profiling was done on bulk unsorted PBMCs, naive and antigen-experienced compartments could not be conclusively compared. The percentage of naive T cells measured by flow cytometry correlated strongly with observed TCR beta diversity. Because donor CMV infection status was unknown, age-related changes in expanded clonotypes were potentially confounded. Observed TCR beta diversity per million T cells fell roughly linearly with age, and a significant reduction was already apparent by age about 36. Estimates of total diversity based on one million sequenced T cells were regarded as lower bounds and as underestimates. Compared with the aged group, the long-lived group had more naive CD4+ T cells, fewer expanded clones and increased TCR diversity, a pattern suggesting age selection.

The library came from 5' RACE. The sequencer was an Illumina HiSeq 2500. The second PCR ran for roughly 7 to 12 cycles and used a J-beta primer mix along with a sample-barcoded 5' primer. Each TCR beta cDNA molecule received a unique molecular identifier from a template-switch 5' adaptor carrying 12 random nucleotides. At least 2.5 million CDR3-containing paired-end reads were obtained from each sample. All of the RNA was converted into first-strand cDNA using the Mint cDNA synthesis kit, with a TRBC-specific oligonucleotide serving as the primer. Following uracil-DNA glycosylase treatment, a first 18-cycle PCR with universal primers M1SS and BC2_uni_R was performed on all cDNA. The original methods were these. Each sample was normalized by randomly selecting 1 million high-quality reads, each carrying a distinct molecular identifier. Reads with shared molecular identifiers were discarded instead of being binned into consensus sequences. MiTCR, with a Q25 quality threshold and the strictest error-elimination algorithm, was used for CDR3 identification, clonotype clustering and error correction. A nonparametric unseen species model with Euler transformation was used to estimate a lower bound on total TCR beta diversity. In-frame beta chains were kept once TCRdb had trimmed the public reads at Q25 with fastp and called clones with MiXCR. One record per CDR3 amino acid sequence lists the most common genes and DNA. TCRdb's processing, not the authors', yielded these V and J calls. The table for this sample lists approximately 1.5 million distinct CDR3 sequences; 42% of them were counted only once. Of the sample, just over 4% falls within the top ten clones.

The germline V gene specifies SQVTM as CDR1 and ANQGSEA as CDR2. The CDR3 runs 12 amino acids, cysteine and phenylalanine included. The CDR3 DNA has 36 bases and is translated from base 1. V is pared back by 2 bases and J by 6 bases, with 10 bases lying between the germline termini. Donors were 39 systemically healthy Caucasian individuals from Russia aged roughly 6 to 90 years. Each donor gave ten milliliters of peripheral blood, drawn into EDTA-treated Vacutainer tubes. PBMCs were isolated by Ficoll-Paque density-gradient centrifugation, with at least 7 million obtained per sample. Total RNA, at least 5.5 micrograms per sample, was extracted from PBMCs with Trizol reagent. Naive CD45RAhigh/CD27high T cell percentages were measured by flow cytometry on a PBMC aliquot from every donor.

The material sequenced was blood. This clonotype was sampled from a woman aged 18-30 years in good health. The chain links TRBV29-1 with TRBJ1-2; the D segment cannot be called with confidence. Here the CDR3 is given as CSVEKMGDGYTF. The DNA sequence reads TGCAGCGTTGAAAAAATGGGCGATGGCTACACCTTC.